The sequence of this TCR beta chain was determined in a study of T cells expressing NK-cell markers. TCRdb reprocessed the 5' RACE reads and keeps a single row for each CDR3 protein, giving no DNA. Recorded for this sample: fewer than 400,000 distinct CDR3 sequences. Germline V gene data show CDR1 as SQVTM and CDR2 as ANQGSEA. The CDR3 runs 14 residues. The sequencing sample was made of blood T cells: a sorted CD56 or NKG2C T cell subset, CD4+ or CD8+ T cells, or bulk PBMC T cells (not recorded which). This chain links TRBV29-1 with TRBJ1-2. The clonotype comes from a woman aged 50 to 65 in good health. This chain's CDR3 is CSVAVGLETGGYTF.